The 30 T cell receptor beta chains in this list originate from one sample, sequenced in a study of blood T cell repertoires in COVID-19. This table comes from immunoSEQ multiplex PCR, and its TCRdb copy is limited to in-frame clones, with some not included. This sample has fewer than 150,000 clones, with nearly 90% found just once. Material for sequencing was peripheral blood. These receptors all stem from a woman aged 55-70 years with COVID-19, enrolled during active disease.

The gene calls are TRBV7-8 and TRBJ2-1; 10 nucleotides match TRBD2. The V and J ends lost 0 bases and 5 bases, in that order; junction bases with no gene match: 13. The germline V gene encodes CDR1 SGHVS and CDR2 FQNEAQ. The CDR3 totals 19 residues. CDR3 region: CASSLAGLAGAPGDNEQFF. In DNA form, the CDR3 reads TGTGCCAGCAGCTTAGCAGGGCTAGCGGGGGCCCCCGGGGACAATGAGCAGTTCTTC.

Turning to this clone: At one end the junction does not follow the germline gene, possibly because of a read error. This rearrangement joins TRBV7-7 to TRBJ2-5; the D gene is possibly TRBD1 (6 bases). CDR1 is SSHAT, CDR2 FNYEAQ, per germline (reference sequence). The CDR3 runs to 15 residues. In DNA form, the CDR3 reads TGTGCTAGCAGCTCCGCCGGGATCCAGGGGGAGACCCAGTACTTC. Amino acid sequence: CASSSAGIQGETQYF.

In this sample, this clone turned up once. The chain carries TRBV19 and TRBJ2-1; 10 bases agree with TRBD1. Germline loops: CDR1 LNHDA, CDR2 SQIVND (reference sequence). Germline trimming cut 9 bases from V and 5 bases from J; bases unmatched to any gene: 22. The CDR3 is 19 residues long. CDR3 region: CASSQRGRFRDRGNNEQFF. In DNA form, the CDR3 reads TGTGCCAGCTCCCAAAGGGGGAGATTCCGGGACAGGGGTAACAATGAGCAGTTCTTC.

The V and J genes are TRBV2 and TRBJ1-2; maybe TRBD1 (6 bases). Between the trimmed V and J ends, which lost 4 bases and 5 bases, there was a span of 23 bases. CDR3 length: 17 residues. Germline CDR1 SNHLY, CDR2 FYNNEI. Written as DNA, the CDR3 is TGTGCCAGCAGTGCCCCCGCGTGGTCAGGGGACCCATATGGCTACACCTTC. It is translated as CASSAPAWSGDPYGYTF.

The CDR3 spells CASSSLGGLAGADTQYF. The DNA for the CDR3 is TGCGCCAGCAGTTCTCTCGGAGGTCTAGCGGGGGCAGATACGCAGTATTTT. This chain links TRBV5-1 with TRBJ2-3; 10 bases map to TRBD2. Trimming at V came to 5 bases and at J to 4 bases, leaving 13 bases not matched to a gene. Germline V gene data show CDR1 as SGHRS and CDR2 as YFSETQ. The CDR3 totals 17 residues.

The chain has TRBV27 and TRBJ2-3; no reliable D call. CDR1 MNHEY and CDR2 SMNVEV come from the germline V gene (reference sequence). V dropped 3 bases and J dropped 2 bases, with 12 bases sitting between them. The CDR3 spans 15 residues. The CDR3: CASSFLTRVTDTQYF. CDR3 DNA sequence: TGTGCCAGCAGTTTCCTGACACGAGTCACAGATACGCAGTATTTT.

V usage is TRBV9 and J usage is TRBJ2-7, with 10 bases fitting TRBD1. Looked up from germline, CDR1 is SGDLS and CDR2 is YYNGEE. This CDR3 is built from 15 residues. J was trimmed by 2 bases and V by 2 bases; bases with no gene match: 4. The CDR3 loop is CASSVATGGPYEQYF. As DNA, the CDR3 is TGTGCCAGCAGCGTCGCGACAGGGGGCCCCTACGAGCAGTACTTC.

This rearrangement joins TRBV6-2 or TRBV6-3 to TRBJ2-7, with 7 bases fitting TRBD2. The CDR3 is 15 amino acids. The germline V gene encodes CDR1 MNHEY and CDR2 SVGEGT. V was pared by 2 bases and J by 0 bases, with 4 bases of the junction left unmatched. The CDR3 spells CASSYRWGGSYEQYF. The CDR3 nucleotides read TGTGCCAGCAGTTACAGGTGGGGGGGCTCCTACGAGCAGTACTTC.

This rearrangement joins TRBV19 to TRBJ2-7; D might be TRBD1 (6 bases). The CDR3 is 12 amino acids. Germline V CDR1 and CDR2: LNHDA, SQIVND (reference sequence). V shed 5 bases and J shed 4 bases, with 9 bases lying between them. DNA for the CDR3: TGTGCCAGTAGTCATGGACAGTACGAGCAGTACTTC. Encoded protein: CASSHGQYEQYF.

V is TRBV6-5 and J is TRBJ1-5; D gene uncertain. V was cut by 5 bases and J by 7 bases, with 15 bases left in between. Looked up from germline, CDR1 is MNHEY and CDR2 is SVGAGI. The CDR3 runs to 14 residues. The CDR3 region has the DNA TGTGCCAGCAGTCGGAGTGAACTGAACCAGCCCCAGCATTTT. Its protein product is CASSRSELNQPQHF.

The chain links TRBV14 to TRBJ1-2; D uncertain. V was shortened by 5 bases and J by 2 bases, with 6 bases between the two germline ends. The germline CDR1 and CDR2 sequences are SGHDN and FVKESK. The CDR3 has 12 residues. The CDR3: CASSYMNYGYTF. DNA for the CDR3: TGTGCCAGCAGCTACATGAACTATGGCTACACCTTC.

The rearrangement uses TRBV19 and TRBJ2-4; TRBD1 matches at 9 bases. Germline V gene lookup returns CDR1 LNHDA and CDR2 SQIVND (reference sequence). The CDR3 sequence is 17 residues long. J gave up 0 bases and V 3 bases, and 6 bases lay outside the gene matches. As DNA, the CDR3 is TGTGCCAGTAGTATCACAGGGGGCTCGATAGCCAAAAACATTCAGTACTTC. Residues: CASSITGGSIAKNIQYF.

This clone was found a few times. The chain uses TRBV11-3 and TRBJ2-7; D perhaps matches TRBD2 (5 bases). Germline V CDR1 and CDR2: SGHNT, YENEEA. The CDR3 is 14 residues long. Trimming took off 0 bases at V and 0 bases at J, with 6 bases between the two ends. CDR3 DNA: TGTGCCAGCAGCTTAGACGCGGGCTCCTACGAGCAGTACTTC. Encoded protein: CASSLDAGSYEQYF. Variable domain in full (rest from reference TRBV11-3 and TRBJ2-7): EAGVVQSPRYKIIEKKQPVAFWCNPISGHNTLYWYLQNLGQGPELLIRYENEEAVDDSQLPKDRFSAERLKGVDSTLKIQPAELGDSAVYLCASSLDAGSYEQYFGPGTRLTVT.

This chain uses TRBV5-6 with TRBJ1-2; D gene ambiguous. This CDR3 spans 12 amino acids. The V gene lost 3 bases and the J gene lost 5 bases, with 8 bases spanning the gap. CDR1 is SGHDT, CDR2 YYEEEE, per germline. The CDR3: CASSSGEYGYTF. CDR3 sequence (DNA): TGTGCCAGCAGCTCCGGGGAATATGGCTACACCTTC.

This clone was picked up one time. Written as DNA, the CDR3 is TGTGCCAGCAGTTATCAAAGAGGAACTGAAGCTTTCTTT. Its protein is CASSYQRGTEAFF. The chain uses TRBV6-5 and TRBJ1-1; D unclear. In germline, CDR1 is MNHEY, CDR2 SVGAGI. This CDR3 has 13 amino acids. V was trimmed by 3 bases and J by 5 bases, leaving 10 bases between them.

The CDR3 sequence: CASSLEARGTEAFF. CDR3 DNA: TGCGCCAGCAGCTTGGAGGCCAGGGGGACTGAAGCTTTCTTT. This sequence joins TRBV5-1 and TRBJ1-1, with TRBD1 matching 7 bases. Trimming removed 0 bases from V and 5 bases from J; junction bases left unmatched: 4. Germline CDR1 is SGHRS and CDR2 is YFSETQ. CDR3 size: 14 residues.

The V call is TRBV2, the J call TRBJ2-4; TRBD2 aligns across 15 bases. J lost 1 base, V lost 6 bases, and 7 bases had no gene match. Germline CDR1 reads SNHLY; CDR2 reads FYNNEI. The CDR3 consists of 18 residues. The CDR3 coding sequence is TGTGCCAGCAGGGTGGGACTAGCGGGGGGAGCGGCCAAAAACATTCAGTACTTC. Protein product: CASRVGLAGGAAKNIQYF.

The V and J genes are TRBV7-9 and TRBJ2-1; tentatively, D is TRBD2 (6 bases). The V gene lost 5 bases and the J gene lost 2 bases, with 19 bases spanning the gap. Germline loops: CDR1 SEHNR, CDR2 FQNEAQ (reference sequence). The CDR3 extends over 17 amino acids. The CDR3 reads CASSQVEGGGPYNEQFF. The CDR3 DNA follows: TGTGCCAGCAGCCAAGTCGAGGGCGGAGGGCCCTACAATGAGCAGTTCTTC.

This chain connects TRBV19 to TRBJ1-5; the D gene is possibly TRBD1 (5 bases). The germline V and J ends were trimmed by 6 bases and 0 bases, with 12 bases remaining between them. CDR3 size: 15 residues. Looked up from germline, CDR1 is LNHDA and CDR2 is SQIVND (reference sequence). The CDR3 nucleotides are TGTGCCAGTAGCCTACAGGAACTTAGCAATCAGCCCCAGCATTTT. The encoded protein is CASSLQELSNQPQHF. The full variable domain, its missing parts supplied by reference TRBV19 and TRBJ1-5, is DGGITQSPKYLFRKEGQNVTLSCEQNLNHDAMYWYRQDPGQGLRLIYYSQIVNDFQKGDIAEGYSVSREKKESFPLTVTSAQKNPTAFYLCASSLQELSNQPQHFGDGTRLSIL.

The chain recombines TRBV24-1 with TRBJ2-1; 8 bases are a match to TRBD1. Germline assignment: CDR1 KGHDR and CDR2 SFDVKD. The CDR3 covers 15 residues. Unmatched junction bases numbered 6, after V lost 1 base and J lost 8 bases. The CDR3 sequence: CATSDFGQGRDEQFF. CDR3 DNA sequence: TGTGCCACCAGTGATTTTGGACAGGGTAGGGATGAGCAGTTCTTC.

This rearrangement joins TRBV5-6 to TRBJ1-6, with 9 bases that match TRBD1. In germline, CDR1 is SGHDT, CDR2 YYEEEE. This CDR3 region has 15 residues. With 4 bases clipped from V and 9 bases from J, the junction kept 8 bases outside the gene matches. The CDR3 reads CASSPGTGSGSPLHF. CDR3 bases: TGTGCCAGCAGCCCGGGGACAGGGTCAGGTTCACCCCTCCACTTT.

The rearrangement uses TRBV4-2 and TRBJ2-7, with a tentative D call TRBD1 (6 bases). Deletions cut 0 bases from V and 6 bases from J, with 15 bases between. The CDR3 consists of 15 residues. The V gene's germline CDR1 is LGHNA and CDR2 YNFKEQ. CDR3 sequence reads: CASSQDWGPGREQYF. CDR3 coding DNA: TGTGCCAGCAGCCAAGACTGGGGGCCGGGCCGCGAGCAGTACTTC.

The chain has TRBV7-8 and TRBJ1-4, with 8 nucleotides matching TRBD1. CDR1 and CDR2 from the germline V gene are SGHVS and FQNEAQ. The CDR3 runs to 13 residues. V lost 5 bases and J lost 10; bases outside the gene matches: 6. The CDR3 DNA reads TGTGCCAGCAGCGCCCGGACAGGGCGAAAACTGTTTTTT. Encoded protein: CASSARTGRKLFF.

V and J are TRBV19 and TRBJ1-2; D is unresolved. Germline V gives CDR1 LNHDA, CDR2 SQIVND (reference sequence). This CDR3 has 15 residues. V lost 1 base and J 6 bases, leaving 15 bases between the germline ends. The CDR3 loop is CASSIVGGTGNGYTF. In DNA form, the CDR3 reads TGTGCCAGTAGTATAGTGGGAGGAACCGGGAATGGCTACACCTTC.

This chain joins TRBV7-3 and TRBJ2-1; 7 nucleotides agree with TRBD2. There are 14 residues in the CDR3. Trimming removed 5 bases from V and 9 bases from J; junction bases left unmatched: 10. The germline V gene encodes CDR1 SGHTA and CDR2 FQGTGA. In DNA, the CDR3 is TGTGCCAGCAGCCCAGGACTAGTAAGGGTTGAGCAGTTCTTC. Translation gives CASSPGLVRVEQFF.

The chain employs TRBV7-2 and TRBJ2-5, with 7 nucleotides matching TRBD2. CDR1 and CDR2 (germline): SGHTA, FQGNSA. The length of the CDR3 is 16 residues. Trimming at V came to 3 bases and at J to 3 bases, leaving 10 bases not matched to a gene. CDR3 DNA sequence: TGTGCCAGCAGCTTTCGCCGCGAGCGGGGAAAAGAGACCCAGTACTTC. This codes for CASSFRRERGKETQYF.

This clone was detected once. Here the CDR3 DNA reads TGTGCCAGCAGCCTGACAGCCTATGGCTACACCTTC. Translated: CASSLTAYGYTF. The V call is TRBV5-5, the J call TRBJ1-2; D is possibly TRBD1 (5 bases). The CDR3 is made up of 12 amino acids. CDR1 and CDR2 (germline): SGHKS, YYEKEE (reference sequence). V lost 4 bases to trimming and J lost 4 bases, with 8 bases between them.

The chain combines TRBV7-8 with TRBJ1-1; TRBD1 might be the D (6 bases). Per the germline V gene, CDR1 is SGHVS and CDR2 is FQNEAQ. CDR3 length: 15 residues. The V and J ends lost 2 bases and 1 base respectively, with 11 bases between them. CDR3 nucleotides: TGTGCCAGCAGCTTACTCGGACAGACGAACACTGAAGCTTTCTTT. Protein product: CASSLLGQTNTEAFF.

The V gene is TRBV30, the J gene TRBJ2-7; D perhaps matches TRBD2 (5 bases). The germline V gene has CDR1 GTSNPN and CDR2 SVGIG (reference sequence). The CDR3 is 12 amino acids. V was shortened by 1 base and J by 7 bases, with 11 bases between the two germline ends. Here the CDR3 reads CAWSGEGREQYF. The CDR3 region has the DNA TGTGCCTGGAGTGGAGAGGGAAGGGAGCAGTACTTC.

The genes are TRBV11-3 and TRBJ2-1, with TRBD2 matching 11 bases. Unmatched junction bases numbered 7, after V lost 5 bases and J lost 7 bases. Germline CDR1 SGHNT, CDR2 YENEEA. The CDR3 spans 15 residues. The CDR3 loop is CASSQSSGGPNEQFF. In DNA, the CDR3 is TGTGCCAGCAGCCAATCTAGCGGGGGGCCGAATGAGCAGTTCTTC.